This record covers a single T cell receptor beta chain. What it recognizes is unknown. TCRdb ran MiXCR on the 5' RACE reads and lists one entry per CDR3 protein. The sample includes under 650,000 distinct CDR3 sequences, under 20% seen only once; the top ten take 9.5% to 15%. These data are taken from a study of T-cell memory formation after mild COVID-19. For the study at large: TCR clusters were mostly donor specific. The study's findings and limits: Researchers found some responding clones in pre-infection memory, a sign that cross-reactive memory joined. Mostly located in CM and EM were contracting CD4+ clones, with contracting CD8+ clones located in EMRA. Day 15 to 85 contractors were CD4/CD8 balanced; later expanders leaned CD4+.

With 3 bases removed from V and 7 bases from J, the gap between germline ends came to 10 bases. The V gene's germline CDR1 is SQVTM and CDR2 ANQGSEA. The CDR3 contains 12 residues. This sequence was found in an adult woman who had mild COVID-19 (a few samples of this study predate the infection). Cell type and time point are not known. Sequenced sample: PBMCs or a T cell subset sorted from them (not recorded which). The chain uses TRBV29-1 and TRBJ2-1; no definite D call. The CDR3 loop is CSVEALENEQFF. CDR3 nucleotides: TGCAGCGTTGAGGCCCTTGAGAATGAGCAGTTCTTC.